This T cell receptor beta chain was captured by sequencing in a study of a mutant IDH1 vaccine in newly diagnosed glioma. Repertoires were generated with immunoSEQ multiplex PCR, while TCRdb's copy carries only in-frame clones and drops some. This sample has about 55,000 clones, with approximately 80% found just once. On this clone: Its target is not known.

Sample time point: week 23, last vaccination. Each dose of the vaccine consisted of 300 ug of mutant IDH1 20-mer peptide, with topical imiquimod. Sequencing was performed on PBMCs, taken from a glioma patient whose treatment included an IDH1 peptide vaccine. This clonotype was obtained from a man aged 35 to 55 with glioma.

In DNA form, the CDR3 reads TGTGCCAGCAGCACCGGGACAGGGGGCGGTTCACCCCTCCACTTT. Translation: CASSTGTGGGSPLHF. The V call is TRBV7-8, the J call TRBJ1-6, with 12 bases that match TRBD1. CDR3 length: 15 amino acids. The J segment lost 9 bases and the V segment lost 5 bases, leaving 5 bases of the junction unmatched. Germline V gene lookup returns CDR1 SGHVS and CDR2 FQNEAQ.